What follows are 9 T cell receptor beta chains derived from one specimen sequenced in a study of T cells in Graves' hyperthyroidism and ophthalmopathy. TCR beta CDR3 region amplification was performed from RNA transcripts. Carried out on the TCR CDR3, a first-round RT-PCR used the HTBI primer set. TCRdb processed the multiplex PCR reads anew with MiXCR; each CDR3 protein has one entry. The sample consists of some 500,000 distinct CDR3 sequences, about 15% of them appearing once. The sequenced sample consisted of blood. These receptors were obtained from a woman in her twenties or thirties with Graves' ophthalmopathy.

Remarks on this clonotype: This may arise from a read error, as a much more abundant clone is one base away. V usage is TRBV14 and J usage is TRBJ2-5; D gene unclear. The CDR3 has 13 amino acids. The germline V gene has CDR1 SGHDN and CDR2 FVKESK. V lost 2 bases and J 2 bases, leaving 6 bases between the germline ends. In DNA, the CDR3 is TGTGCCAGCAGCCAACACAGACAAGAGACCCAGTACTTC. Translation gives CASSQHRQETQYF.

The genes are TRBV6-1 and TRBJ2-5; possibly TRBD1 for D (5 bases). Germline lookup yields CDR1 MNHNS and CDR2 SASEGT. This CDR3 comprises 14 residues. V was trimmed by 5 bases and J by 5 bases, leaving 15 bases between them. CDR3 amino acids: CASSQRGNLETQYF. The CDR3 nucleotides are TGTGCCAGCAGTCAAAGGGGCAATTTGGAGACCCAGTACTTC.

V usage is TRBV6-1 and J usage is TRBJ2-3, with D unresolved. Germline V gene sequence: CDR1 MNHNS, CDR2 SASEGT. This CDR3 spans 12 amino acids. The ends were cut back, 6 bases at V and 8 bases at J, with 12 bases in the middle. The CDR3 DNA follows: TGTGCCAGCAGCTTGGTCGAAAGTACGCAGTATTTT. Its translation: CASSLVESTQYF.

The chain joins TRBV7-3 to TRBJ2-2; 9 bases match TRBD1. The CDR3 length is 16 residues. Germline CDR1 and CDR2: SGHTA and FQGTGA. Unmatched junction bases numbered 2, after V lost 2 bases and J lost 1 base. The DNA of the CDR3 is TGTGCCAGCAGCTTATGGGGACAGGGGAACACCGGGGAGCTGTTTTTT. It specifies CASSLWGQGNTGELFF. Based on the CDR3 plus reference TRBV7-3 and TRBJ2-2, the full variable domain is GAGVSQTPSNKVTEKGKYVELRCDPISGHTALYWYRQSLGQGPEFLIYFQGTGAADDSGLPNDRFFAVRPEGSVSTLKIQRTERGDSAVYLCASSLWGQGNTGELFFGEGSRLTVL.

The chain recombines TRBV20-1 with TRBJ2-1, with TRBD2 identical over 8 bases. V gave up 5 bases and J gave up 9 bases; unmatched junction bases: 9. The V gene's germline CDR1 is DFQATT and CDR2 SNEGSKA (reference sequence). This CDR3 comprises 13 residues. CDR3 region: CSAEGLEPSEQFF. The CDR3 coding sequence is TGCAGTGCTGAGGGACTAGAACCGAGTGAGCAGTTCTTC.

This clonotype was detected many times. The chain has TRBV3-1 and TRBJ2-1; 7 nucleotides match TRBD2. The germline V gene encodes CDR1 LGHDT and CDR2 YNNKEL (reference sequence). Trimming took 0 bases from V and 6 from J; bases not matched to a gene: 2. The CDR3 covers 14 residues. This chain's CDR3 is CASSQEGLSNEQFF. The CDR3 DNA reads TGTGCCAGCAGCCAAGAGGGACTATCCAATGAGCAGTTCTTC.

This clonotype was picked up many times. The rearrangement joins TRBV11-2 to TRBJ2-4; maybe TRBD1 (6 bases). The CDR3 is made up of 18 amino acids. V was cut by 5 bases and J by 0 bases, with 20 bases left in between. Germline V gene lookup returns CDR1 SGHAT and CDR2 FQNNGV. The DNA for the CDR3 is TGTGCCAGCAGCCCCGGTAGGCGCCAGGGGTTAGCCAAAAACATTCAGTACTTC. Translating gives CASSPGRRQGLAKNIQYF.

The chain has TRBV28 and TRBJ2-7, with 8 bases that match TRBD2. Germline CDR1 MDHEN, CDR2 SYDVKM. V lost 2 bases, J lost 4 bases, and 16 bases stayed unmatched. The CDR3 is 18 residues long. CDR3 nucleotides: TGTGCCAGCAGTTTAAGGTTACTAGCGGACCGAAAGGGGTACGAGCAGTACTTC. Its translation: CASSLRLLADRKGYEQYF.

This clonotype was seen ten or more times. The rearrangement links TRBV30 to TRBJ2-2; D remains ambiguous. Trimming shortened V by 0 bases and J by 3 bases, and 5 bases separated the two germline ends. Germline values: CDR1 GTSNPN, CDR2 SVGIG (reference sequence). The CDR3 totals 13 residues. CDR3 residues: CAWSVQYTGELFF. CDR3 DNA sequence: TGTGCCTGGAGTGTACAATACACCGGGGAGCTGTTTTTT.